This TCR beta chain was captured by sequencing in a study of T cells in Graves' hyperthyroidism and ophthalmopathy. The source material, RNA transcripts, was used to amplify TCR beta CDR3 regions. RT-PCR in the first round (using the HTBI primer set) targeted the TCR CDR3. MiXCR, applied by TCRdb to the multiplex PCR reads, yields one record per CDR3 protein. The repertoire has over 500,000 distinct CDR3 sequences, 15% to 20% of them found once; the top ten carry 25% to 35%. This clonotype has ten or more counts. Trimming took 0 bases from V and 4 from J, leaving 8 bases between them. The CDR3 totals 13 residues. Germline values: CDR1 SGHRS, CDR2 YFSETQ.

The sequenced sample consisted of blood. The chain is built from TRBV5-1 and TRBJ2-7; no firm D call. The TCR originated in a woman between 25 and 40 years old with Graves' ophthalmopathy. The CDR3 region has the DNA TGCGCCAGCAGCTTGGAAACGCCTTACGAGCAGTACTTC. Protein: CASSLETPYEQYF.